The subject of this entry is one T cell receptor beta chain. Its antigen is not identified. This CDR3 comprises 17 residues. Germline V gives CDR1 ENHRY, CDR2 SYGVKD. With 0 bases clipped from V and 4 bases from J, the junction kept 7 bases outside the gene matches. The entry originates in a study of shared clonotypes between healthy human individuals. The method was immunoSEQ multiplex PCR; TCRdb's version includes in-frame clones alone and lacks a portion of them. The repertoire holds approximately 510,000 clones, with around 74% as singletons. The study, taken as a whole, reports: How much donors shared clonotypes was expected to be affected by sequencing depth.

The source is a woman aged 40-49 years in good health. Some clones in this sample may be carry-over from other donors' samples. This sequence joins TRBV10-3 and TRBJ2-3; 10 positions agree with TRBD2. The sequencing sample was made of PBMCs. CDR3 sequence: CAISESPSGSRPDTQYF. CDR3 bases: TGTGCCATCAGTGAGTCACCTAGCGGGAGCCGCCCAGATACGCAGTATTTT.